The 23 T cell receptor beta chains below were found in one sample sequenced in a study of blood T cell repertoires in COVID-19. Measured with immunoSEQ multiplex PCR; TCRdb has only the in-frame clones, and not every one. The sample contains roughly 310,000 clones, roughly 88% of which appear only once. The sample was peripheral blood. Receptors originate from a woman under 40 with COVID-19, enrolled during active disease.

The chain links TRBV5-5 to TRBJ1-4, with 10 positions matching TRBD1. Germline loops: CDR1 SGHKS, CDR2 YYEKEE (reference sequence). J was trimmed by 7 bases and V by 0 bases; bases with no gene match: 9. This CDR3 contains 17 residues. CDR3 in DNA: TGTGCCAGCAGCTTGGGACAGGGGGCGAGAGAGAGTGAAAAACTGTTTTTT. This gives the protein CASSLGQGARESEKLFF.

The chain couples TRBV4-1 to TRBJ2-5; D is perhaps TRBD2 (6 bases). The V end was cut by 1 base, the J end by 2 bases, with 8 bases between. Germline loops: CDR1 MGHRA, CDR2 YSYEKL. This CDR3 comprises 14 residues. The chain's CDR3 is CASSQGGLQETQYF. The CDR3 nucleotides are TGCGCCAGCAGCCAAGGGGGACTTCAAGAGACCCAGTACTTC.

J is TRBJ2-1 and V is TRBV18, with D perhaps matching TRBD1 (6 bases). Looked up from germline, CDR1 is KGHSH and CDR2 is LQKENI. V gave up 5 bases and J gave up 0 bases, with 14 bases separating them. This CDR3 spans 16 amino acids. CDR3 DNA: TGTGCCAGCTCAAGCCCGGGACAAGCCTCCTACAATGAGCAGTTCTTC. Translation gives CASSSPGQASYNEQFF.

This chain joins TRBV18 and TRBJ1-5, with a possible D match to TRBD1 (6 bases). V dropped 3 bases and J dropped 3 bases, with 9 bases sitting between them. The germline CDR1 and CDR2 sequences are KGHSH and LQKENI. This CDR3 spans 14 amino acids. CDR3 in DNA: TGTGCCAGCTCACCCACAGGGCTCAATCAGCCCCAGCATTTT. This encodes CASSPTGLNQPQHF.

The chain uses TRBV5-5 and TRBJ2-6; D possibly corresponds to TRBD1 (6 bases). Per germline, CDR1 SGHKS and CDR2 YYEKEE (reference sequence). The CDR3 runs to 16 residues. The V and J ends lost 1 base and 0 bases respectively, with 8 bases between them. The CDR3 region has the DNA TGTGCCAGCAGCTTGCAGGGGAGCTCTGGGGCCAACGTCCTGACTTTC. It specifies CASSLQGSSGANVLTF.

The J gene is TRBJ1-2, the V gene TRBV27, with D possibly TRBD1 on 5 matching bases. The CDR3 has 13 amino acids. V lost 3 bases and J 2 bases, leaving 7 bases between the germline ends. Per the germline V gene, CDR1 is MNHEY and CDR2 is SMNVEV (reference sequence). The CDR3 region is CASSFRGNYGYTF. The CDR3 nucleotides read TGTGCCAGCAGTTTCCGGGGGAACTATGGCTACACCTTC.

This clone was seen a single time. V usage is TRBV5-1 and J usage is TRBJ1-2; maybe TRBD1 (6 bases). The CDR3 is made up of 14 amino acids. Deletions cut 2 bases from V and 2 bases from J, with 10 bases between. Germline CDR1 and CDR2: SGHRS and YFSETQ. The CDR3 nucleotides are TGCGCCAGCAGCTTTGAGACAGGCAACTATGGCTACACCTTC. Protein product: CASSFETGNYGYTF. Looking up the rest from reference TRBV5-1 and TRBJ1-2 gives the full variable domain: KAGVTQTPRYLIKTRGQQVTLSCSPISGHRSVSWYQQTPGQGLQFLFEYFSETQRNKGNFPGRFSGRQFSNSRSEMNVSTLELGDSALYLCASSFETGNYGYTFGSGTRLTVV.

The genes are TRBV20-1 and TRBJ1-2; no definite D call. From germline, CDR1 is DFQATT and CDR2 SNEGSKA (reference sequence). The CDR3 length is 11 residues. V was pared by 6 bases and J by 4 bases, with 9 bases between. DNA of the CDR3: TGCAGTGCCGGGTTTCTCTATGGCTACACCTTC. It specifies CSAGFLYGYTF.

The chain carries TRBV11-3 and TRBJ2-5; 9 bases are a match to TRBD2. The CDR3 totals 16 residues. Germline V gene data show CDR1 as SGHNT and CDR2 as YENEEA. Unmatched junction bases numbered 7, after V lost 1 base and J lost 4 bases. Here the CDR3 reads CASSLGSGRGGETQYF. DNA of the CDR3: TGTGCCAGCAGCTTAGGTAGCGGGAGAGGTGGAGAGACCCAGTACTTC.

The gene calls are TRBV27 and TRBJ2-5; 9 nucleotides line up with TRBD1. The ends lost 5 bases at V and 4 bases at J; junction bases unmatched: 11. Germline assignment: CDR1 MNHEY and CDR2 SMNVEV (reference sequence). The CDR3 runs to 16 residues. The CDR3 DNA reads TGTGCCAGCAGTAACAACCTCGGGACAGGGCCAGAGACCCAGTACTTC. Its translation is CASSNNLGTGPETQYF.

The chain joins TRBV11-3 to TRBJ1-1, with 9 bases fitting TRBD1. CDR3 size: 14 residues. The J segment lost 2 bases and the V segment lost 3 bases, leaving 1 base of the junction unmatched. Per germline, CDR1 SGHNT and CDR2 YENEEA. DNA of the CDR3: TGTGCCAGCAGCTTGACAGGGGGTAACACTGAAGCTTTCTTT. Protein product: CASSLTGGNTEAFF.

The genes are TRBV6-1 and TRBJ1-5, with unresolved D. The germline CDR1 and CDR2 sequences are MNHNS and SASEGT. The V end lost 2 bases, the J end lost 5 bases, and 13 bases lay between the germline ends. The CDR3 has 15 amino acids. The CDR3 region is CASSEQLAGDQPQHF. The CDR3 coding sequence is TGTGCCAGCAGTGAACAACTGGCAGGCGATCAGCCCCAGCATTTT.

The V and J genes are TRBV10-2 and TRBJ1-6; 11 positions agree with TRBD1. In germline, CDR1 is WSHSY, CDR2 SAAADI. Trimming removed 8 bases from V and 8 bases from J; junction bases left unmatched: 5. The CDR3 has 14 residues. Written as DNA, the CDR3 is TGCGCCAGCGGGGACAGGGGGGATCATTCACCCCTCCACTTT. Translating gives CASGDRGDHSPLHF.

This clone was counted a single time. CDR3 nucleotides: TGTGCCAGCAGCCGACTGACCGTCGCCTACACCTTC. This translates into CASSRLTVAYTF. This sequence joins TRBV28 and TRBJ1-2; the D is unclear. The CDR3 has 12 residues. Trimming left V 6 bases short and J 10 bases short, with 15 bases between. In germline, CDR1 is MDHEN, CDR2 SYDVKM.

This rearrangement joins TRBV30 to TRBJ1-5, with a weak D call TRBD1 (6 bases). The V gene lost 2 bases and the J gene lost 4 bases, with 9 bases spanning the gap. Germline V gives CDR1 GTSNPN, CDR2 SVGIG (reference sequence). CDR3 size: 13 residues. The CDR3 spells CAWSPDRNQPQHF. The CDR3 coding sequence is TGTGCCTGGAGTCCGGACAGAAATCAGCCCCAGCATTTT.

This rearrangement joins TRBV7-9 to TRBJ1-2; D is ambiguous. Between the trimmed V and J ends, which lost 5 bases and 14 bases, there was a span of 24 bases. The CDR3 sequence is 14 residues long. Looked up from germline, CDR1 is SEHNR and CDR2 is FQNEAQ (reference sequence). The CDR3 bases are TGTGCCAGCAGCCCCCCGGGTAGTGTTGAGCTTTCTACCTTC. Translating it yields CASSPPGSVELSTF.

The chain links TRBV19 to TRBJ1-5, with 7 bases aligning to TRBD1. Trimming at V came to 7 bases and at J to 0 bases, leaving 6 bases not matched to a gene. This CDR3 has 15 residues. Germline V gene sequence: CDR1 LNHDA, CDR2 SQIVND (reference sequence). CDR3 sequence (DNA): TGTGCCAGTATAGGACAGGCGCTTAGCAATCAGCCCCAGCATTTT. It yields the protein CASIGQALSNQPQHF.

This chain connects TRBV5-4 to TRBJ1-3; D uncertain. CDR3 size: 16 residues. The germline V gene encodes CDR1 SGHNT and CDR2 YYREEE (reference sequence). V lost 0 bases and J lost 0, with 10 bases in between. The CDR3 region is CASSLDSRSSGNTIYF. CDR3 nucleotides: TGTGCCAGCAGCTTGGACTCCCGAAGCTCTGGAAACACCATATATTTT.

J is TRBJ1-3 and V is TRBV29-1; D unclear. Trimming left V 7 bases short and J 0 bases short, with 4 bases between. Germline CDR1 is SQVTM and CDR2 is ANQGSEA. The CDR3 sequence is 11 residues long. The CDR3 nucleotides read TGCAGCGGGAGCTCTGGAAACACCATATATTTT. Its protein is CSGSSGNTIYF.

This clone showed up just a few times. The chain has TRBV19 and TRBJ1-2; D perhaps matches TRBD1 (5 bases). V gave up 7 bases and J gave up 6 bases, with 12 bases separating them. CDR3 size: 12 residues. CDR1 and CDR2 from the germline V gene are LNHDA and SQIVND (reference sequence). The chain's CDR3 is CASTRDYDGYTF. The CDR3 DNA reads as TGTGCCAGTACCCGGGACTACGATGGCTACACCTTC.

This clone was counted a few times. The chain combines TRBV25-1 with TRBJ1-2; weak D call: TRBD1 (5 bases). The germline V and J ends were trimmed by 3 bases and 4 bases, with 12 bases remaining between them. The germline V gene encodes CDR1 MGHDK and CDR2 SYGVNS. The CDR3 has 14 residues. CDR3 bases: TGTGCCAGCAGTGACACATCGACAGTCTATGGCTACACCTTC. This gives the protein CASSDTSTVYGYTF.

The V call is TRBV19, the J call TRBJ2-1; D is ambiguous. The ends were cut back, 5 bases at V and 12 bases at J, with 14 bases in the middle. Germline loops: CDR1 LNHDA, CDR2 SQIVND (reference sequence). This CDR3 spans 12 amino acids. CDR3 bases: TGTGCCAGTAGTCCCGTCGGAGTGGGGCAGTTCTTC. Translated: CASSPVGVGQFF.

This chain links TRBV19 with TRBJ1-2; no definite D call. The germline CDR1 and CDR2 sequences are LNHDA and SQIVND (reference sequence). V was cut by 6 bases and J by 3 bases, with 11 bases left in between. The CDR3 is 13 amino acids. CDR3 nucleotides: TGTGCCAGTAGCCCACAGTGGGACTATGGCTACACCTTC. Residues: CASSPQWDYGYTF.